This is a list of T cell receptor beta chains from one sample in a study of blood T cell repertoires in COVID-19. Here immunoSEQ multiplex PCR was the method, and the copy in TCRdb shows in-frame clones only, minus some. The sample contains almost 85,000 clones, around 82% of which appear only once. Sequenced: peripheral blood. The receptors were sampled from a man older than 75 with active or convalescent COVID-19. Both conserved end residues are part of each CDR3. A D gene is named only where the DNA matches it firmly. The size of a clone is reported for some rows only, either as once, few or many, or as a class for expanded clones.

CDR3 protein: CASSPGWVPVYNEQFF
CDR3 DNA: TGTGCCAGCAGCCCGGGTTGGGTGCCCGTTTACAATGAGCAGTTCTTC
clone size: once
J gene: TRBJ2-1
D gene: .
V gene: TRBV5-4

CDR3 protein: CASSLQPGTGDGYTF
CDR3 DNA: TGCGCCAGCAGCTTGCAACCGGGGACAGGGGATGGCTACACCTTC
clone size: .
J gene: TRBJ1-2
D gene: TRBD1
V gene: TRBV5-1

CDR3 protein: CASSRTPFSGELYNEQFF
CDR3 DNA: TGTGCCAGCAGCCGAACCCCCTTTTCGGGAGAGCTTTACAATGAGCAGTTCTTC
clone size: .
J gene: TRBJ2-1
D gene: .
V gene: TRBV27

CDR3 protein: CASSSDTYSPLHF
CDR3 DNA: TGTGCCAGCAGCAGTGACACATATTCACCCCTCCACTTT
clone size: once
J gene: TRBJ1-6
D gene: .
V gene: TRBV12-3/TRBV12-4

CDR3 protein: CASSSGQGTNYGYTF
CDR3 DNA: TGCGCCAGCAGTTCGGGACAGGGCACTAACTATGGCTACACCTTC
clone size: once
J gene: TRBJ1-2
D gene: TRBD1
V gene: TRBV10-2

CDR3 protein: CAISGRAWGEQYF
CDR3 DNA: TGTGCCATTAGCGGGAGGGCCTGGGGCGAGCAGTACTTC
clone size: once
J gene: TRBJ2-7
D gene: TRBD2
V gene: TRBV28

CDR3 protein: CASSPYSTGGREKLFF
CDR3 DNA: TGTGCCAGCAGTCCCTACAGTACAGGGGGGCGGGAAAAACTGTTTTTT
clone size: .
J gene: TRBJ1-4
D gene: TRBD1
V gene: TRBV27

CDR3 protein: CASSPGLDNEQFF
CDR3 DNA: TGTGCCAGCTCACCAGGGCTCGACAATGAGCAGTTCTTC
clone size: .
J gene: TRBJ2-1
D gene: .
V gene: TRBV18

CDR3 protein: CASSTVRASSTEAFF
CDR3 DNA: TGTGCCAGCAGCACCGTCAGGGCGTCGAGCACTGAAGCTTTCTTT
clone size: .
J gene: TRBJ1-1
D gene: .
V gene: TRBV7-8

CDR3 protein: CASGPTLDSGNTIYF
CDR3 DNA: TGTGCCAGCGGCCCGACTTTGGACTCTGGAAACACCATATATTTT
clone size: .
J gene: TRBJ1-3
D gene: .
V gene: TRBV7-8

CDR3 protein: CAISESGLAGGTNTQYF
CDR3 DNA: TGTGCCATCAGTGAGTCTGGACTAGCGGGGGGTACGAATACGCAGTATTTT
clone size: .
J gene: TRBJ2-3
D gene: TRBD2
V gene: TRBV10-3

CDR3 protein: CAWTGTGTTDTQYF
CDR3 DNA: TGTGCCTGGACTGGGACAGGGACTACAGATACGCAGTATTTT
clone size: .
J gene: TRBJ2-3
D gene: TRBD1
V gene: TRBV30

CDR3 protein: CASSSQGGVWDYGYTF
CDR3 DNA: TGTGCCAGCAGTTCCCAGGGGGGAGTTTGGGACTATGGCTACACCTTC
clone size: .
J gene: TRBJ1-2
D gene: TRBD1
V gene: TRBV6-5

CDR3 protein: CASSSPGTGGGYEQYF
CDR3 DNA: TGTGCCAGCAGTTCTCCCGGGACAGGGGGCGGATACGAGCAGTACTTC
clone size: few
J gene: TRBJ2-7
D gene: TRBD1
V gene: TRBV6-5

CDR3 protein: CASSPNPRAGNTIYF
CDR3 DNA: TGCGCCAGCAGCCCGAACCCGCGAGCTGGAAACACCATATATTTT
clone size: once
J gene: TRBJ1-3
D gene: .
V gene: TRBV4-1

CDR3 protein: CASSVGSDQPQHF
CDR3 DNA: TGTGCCAGCAGCGTAGGGTCGGATCAGCCCCAGCATTTT
clone size: .
J gene: TRBJ1-5
D gene: .
V gene: TRBV9

CDR3 protein: CASSPRMYEQYF
CDR3 DNA: TGTGCCAGCAGTCCCAGGATGTACGAGCAGTACTTC
clone size: .
J gene: TRBJ2-7
D gene: .
V gene: TRBV12-3/TRBV12-4

CDR3 protein: CASSYSYSGGRAYEQYF
CDR3 DNA: TGTGCCAGCAGTTACTCCTATTCGGGGGGGCGCGCATACGAGCAGTACTTC
clone size: .
J gene: TRBJ2-7
D gene: TRBD2
V gene: TRBV6-2/TRBV6-3

CDR3 protein: CAISESRNEQFF
CDR3 DNA: TGTGCCATCAGTGAGAGCCGTAATGAGCAGTTCTTC
clone size: .
J gene: TRBJ2-1
D gene: .
V gene: TRBV10-3

CDR3 protein: CASSDPTGNGYTF
CDR3 DNA: TGTGCCAGCAGCGACCCGACAGGGAATGGCTACACCTTC
clone size: .
J gene: TRBJ1-2
D gene: TRBD1
V gene: TRBV3-1/TRBV3-2